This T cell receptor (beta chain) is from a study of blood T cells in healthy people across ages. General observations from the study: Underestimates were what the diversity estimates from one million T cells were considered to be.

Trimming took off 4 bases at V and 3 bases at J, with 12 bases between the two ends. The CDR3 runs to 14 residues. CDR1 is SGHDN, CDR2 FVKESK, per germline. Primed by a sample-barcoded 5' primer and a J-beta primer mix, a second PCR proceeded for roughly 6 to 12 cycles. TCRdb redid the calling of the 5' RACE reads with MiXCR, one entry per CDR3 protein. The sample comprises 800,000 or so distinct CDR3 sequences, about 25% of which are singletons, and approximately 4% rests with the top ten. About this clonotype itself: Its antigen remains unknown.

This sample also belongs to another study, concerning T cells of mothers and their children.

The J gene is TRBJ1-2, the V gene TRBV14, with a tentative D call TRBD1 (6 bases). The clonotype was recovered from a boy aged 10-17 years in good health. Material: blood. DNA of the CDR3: TGTGCCAGCAGCCTAAGCACAGGGTACTATGGCTACACCTTC. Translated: CASSLSTGYYGYTF.